These T cell receptor beta chains were read from a single sample in a study of human T cells and chemical hapten exposure. TCRdb redid the calling of the RACE reads with MiXCR, one entry per CDR3 protein. The profile shows some 100,000 distinct CDR3 sequences, 9% to 9.5% of them singletons. Here the sequenced sample was whole blood, taken in connection with sensitization to the hapten diphenylcyclopropenone (DPC). The receptors stem from a woman in her thirties or forties with alopecia areata. Some clones in this sample may be carry-over from other donors' samples. Each CDR3 is given with its conserved first and last residue. Fields, in order: clone size, J gene, V gene, D gene, CDR3 DNA, CDR3 protein. D genes are given only for firm matches. Some rows mark clone size as missing; the rest say once, few, many or name a class of expanded clone.

>NA|TRBJ1-2|TRBV6-2/TRBV6-3|NA
TGTGCCAGCAGTTACCGCGGCCCCTATGGCTACACCTTC
CASSYRGPYGYTF
>few|TRBJ2-3|TRBV19|NA
TGTGCCAGTAGTATGAGGGAGGGGGCTGAGATAGATACGCAGTATTTT
CASSMREGAEIDTQYF
>NA|TRBJ1-5|TRBV6-5|TRBD1
TGTGCCAGCAGTCCGACAGGGGGACCCTATAGCAATCAGCCCCAGCATTTT
CASSPTGGPYSNQPQHF
>many|TRBJ2-1|TRBV7-6|NA
TGTGCCAGCGGGGGCCCCTACAATGAGCAGTTCTTC
CASGGPYNEQFF
>NA|TRBJ1-1|TRBV5-4|NA
TGTGCCAGCAGCTTTCGCGGGAACACTGAAGCTTTCTTT
CASSFRGNTEAFF
>NA|TRBJ2-7|TRBV7-2|NA
TGTGCCAGCAGCTTTGGTCCCCTCTACGAGCAGTACTTC
CASSFGPLYEQYF
>many|TRBJ2-1|TRBV7-2|TRBD2
TGTGCCAGCAGCTTAGTCCCTACTAGCGCCAATGAGCAGTTCTTC
CASSLVPTSANEQFF
>few|TRBJ2-7|TRBV5-1|NA
TGCGCCAGCAGCTTCGAGACCTCCTACGAGCAGTACTTC
CASSFETSYEQYF
>NA|TRBJ2-5|TRBV6-2/TRBV6-3|TRBD2
TGTGCCAGCAGTTGGAGCGGGAGTAGGCAGACCCAGTACTTC
CASSWSGSRQTQYF
>few|TRBJ2-1|TRBV7-2|TRBD1
TGTGCCAGCAGCTTAGAGGGGACAGGTTCCCTCGAGCAGTTCTTC
CASSLEGTGSLEQFF
>NA|TRBJ2-1|TRBV20-1|TRBD2
TGCAGTGCTGACAGCGGGAGCGGCTCCAATGAGCAGTTCTTC
CSADSGSGSNEQFF
>many|TRBJ1-4|TRBV12-3/TRBV12-4|NA
TGTGCCAGCAGTTTAGCGGGGGGTGAAAAACTGTTTTTT
CASSLAGGEKLFF
>many|TRBJ2-4|TRBV28|NA
TGTGCCAGCAGTTTGTGGACAGCCAAAAACATTCAGTACTTC
CASSLWTAKNIQYF
>NA|TRBJ1-4|TRBV6-2/TRBV6-3|TRBD1
TGTGCCAGCAGCTCGGCGGGACAGCCGTTTTTCGAAAAACTGTTTTTT
CASSSAGQPFFEKLFF
>NA|TRBJ2-3|TRBV28|NA
TGTGCCAGCAGCCGAACCTCCCCTACGCAGTATTTT
CASSRTSPTQYF
>NA|TRBJ2-3|TRBV29-1|TRBD2
TGCAGCGTTGCCGGGACTAGCGGGAGAACAGATACGCAGTATTTT
CSVAGTSGRTDTQYF
>many|TRBJ2-2|TRBV20-1|NA
TGCAGTGCCTCCGGGACCTTCACCGGGGAGCTGTTTTTT
CSASGTFTGELFF
>many|TRBJ2-5|TRBV7-7|NA
TGTGCTAGCAGCTCCGGAAGAGGGGTGACCCAGTACTTC
CASSSGRGVTQYF
>few|TRBJ2-3|TRBV13|NA
TGTGCCAGCAGCTTCATCCGGGACCTAGATACGCAGTATTTT
CASSFIRDLDTQYF
>few|TRBJ1-1|TRBV28|NA
TGTGCCAGCGACGGGCATTCGAACACTGAAGCTTTCTTT
CASDGHSNTEAFF
>few|TRBJ2-3|TRBV12-3/TRBV12-4|NA
TGTGCCAGCACCTCCCTCGGGGCAGATACGCAGTATTTT
CASTSLGADTQYF
>few|TRBJ2-5|TRBV11-2|NA
TGTGCCAGCAGCCTGATTACGGCCTTCCAAGAGACCCAGTACTTC
CASSLITAFQETQYF
>NA|TRBJ2-7|TRBV29-1|NA
TGCAGCGTGCGGCCAGGGAACTCCTACGAGCAGTACTTC
CSVRPGNSYEQYF
>few|TRBJ2-5|TRBV20-1|NA
TGCAGTGCTAGGCGGCACCAAGAGACCCAGTACTTC
CSARRHQETQYF
>few|TRBJ1-6|TRBV11-2|TRBD1
TGTGCCAGCAGCTTAGATCGCAGACAGGGTAATTCACCCCTCCACTTT
CASSLDRRQGNSPLHF
>NA|TRBJ1-1|TRBV29-1|NA
TGCAGCGTTGTCATGGCAGGGTGGACGAACACTGAAGCTTTCTTT
CSVVMAGWTNTEAFF
>many|TRBJ2-7|TRBV7-2|TRBD2
TGTGCCAGCAGCTCAGGACTAGCCTGGTACTACGAGCAGTACTTC
CASSSGLAWYYEQYF
>NA|TRBJ1-1|TRBV10-3|NA
TGTGCCATCAGTGCGACAGTGCCGAACACTGAAGCTTTCTTT
CAISATVPNTEAFF
>many|TRBJ2-5|TRBV12-3/TRBV12-4|NA
TGTGCCAGCAGTCGGGACATGGAGACCCAGTACTTC
CASSRDMETQYF
>few|TRBJ2-1|TRBV28|NA
TGTGCCAGCACCCTGCGGCACCACAATGAGCAGTTCTTC
CASTLRHHNEQFF
>NA|TRBJ2-1|TRBV7-3|NA
TGTGCCAGCAGCCCCTGGGAGGTACCGAACAATGAGCAGTTCTTC
CASSPWEVPNNEQFF
>NA|TRBJ2-1|TRBV19|NA
TGTGCCAGTAGTCAAGCGGATCTTACCTACAATGAGCAGTTCTTC
CASSQADLTYNEQFF
>many|TRBJ1-1|TRBV18|NA
TGTGCCAGCTCACCCGCCTACGACGCGAACACTGAAGCTTTCTTT
CASSPAYDANTEAFF